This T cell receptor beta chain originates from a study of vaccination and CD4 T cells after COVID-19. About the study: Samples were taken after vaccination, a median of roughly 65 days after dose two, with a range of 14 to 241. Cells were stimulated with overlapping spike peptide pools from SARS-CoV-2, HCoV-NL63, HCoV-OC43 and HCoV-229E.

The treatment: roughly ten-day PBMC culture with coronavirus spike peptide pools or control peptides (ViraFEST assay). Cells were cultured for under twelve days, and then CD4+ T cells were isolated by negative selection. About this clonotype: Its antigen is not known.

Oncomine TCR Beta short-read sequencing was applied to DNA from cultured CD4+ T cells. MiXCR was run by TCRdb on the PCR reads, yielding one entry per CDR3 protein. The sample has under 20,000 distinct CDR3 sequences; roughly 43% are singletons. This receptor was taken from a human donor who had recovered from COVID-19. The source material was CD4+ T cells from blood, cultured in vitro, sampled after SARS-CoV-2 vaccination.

The CDR3 DNA reads TGTGCCAGCAGTTTGGTCAGACGAGGCACAGATACGCAGTATTTT. Its translation is CASSLVRRGTDTQYF. This chain connects TRBV12-3 or TRBV12-4 to TRBJ2-3, with D hard to call. This CDR3 comprises 15 residues. Trimming took off 3 bases at V and 1 base at J, with 11 bases between the two ends.